This T cell receptor (beta chain) emerged from a study of blood T cell repertoires in COVID-19. Background on the study: Nucleic acid was either cDNA or gDNA, and it came from T cells, B-cell-depleted T cells, or PBMCs.

Enrolment of Seattle patients took place during active infection, and they were followed longitudinally. In the original processing: Amplifying reference gene primers gave estimates of nucleated cell counts. Method: immunoSEQ multiplex PCR; TCRdb's copy keeps in-frame clones and lacks some. V, J and clone size derive from that table, while D and trimming were established from the DNA sequence. The data show 40,000 or so clones, under 90% seen once. This CDR3 region has 16 residues. The V gene's germline CDR1 is SNHLY and CDR2 FYNNEI. The junction had 14 bases not matched to a gene; V was cut back by 4 bases and J by 11 bases.

The clonotype comes from a man aged 60-69 years with COVID-19, enrolled during active disease. What was sequenced was peripheral blood. The chain employs TRBV2 and TRBJ1-1; 12 bases are a match to TRBD1. CDR3 nucleotide sequence: TGTGCCAGCAGTGCCGGGACAGGGGGCTTGTACGGCCGGGCTTTCTTT. Its protein product is CASSAGTGGLYGRAFF.